These 18 T cell receptor beta chains were sequenced from one sample in a study of tumor and adjacent non-tumor tissue in lung cancer. A modified ARM-PCR protocol with three rounds of nested PCR amplified TCRbeta. Each CDR3 protein gets one entry after TCRdb re-called the multiplex PCR reads with MiXCR. The sample contains under 140,000 distinct CDR3 sequences, 84% of which appear only once. No cell sorting was done before RNA was extracted from the tissue. What was sequenced was lung tumor tissue. The receptors stem from a man between 65 and 79 years old with non-small cell lung cancer.

This clonotype was counted at least ten times. The V gene is TRBV11-2, the J gene TRBJ1-1; 8 positions match TRBD1. Looked up from germline, CDR1 is SGHAT and CDR2 is FQNNGV. This CDR3 comprises 14 residues. The V and J ends lost 10 bases and 7 bases, in that order; junction bases with no gene match: 14. CDR3 in amino acids: CANRTIGQGGEAFF. The CDR3, as DNA: TGTGCCAACAGGACCATAGGACAGGGCGGTGAAGCTTTCTTT.

As concerns this clonotype: A read error is likely, as this CDR3 ends without the conserved phenylalanine or tryptophan. The V call is TRBV10-2, the J call TRBJ2-7; 8 bases agree with TRBD2. CDR3 length: 12 amino acids. Germline CDR1 and CDR2: WSHSY and SAAADI. The CDR3 region is CVSRTGLGEQYL. CDR3 bases: TGCGTCAGCAGGACGGGACTAGGGGAGCAGTACTTG.

This clonotype is a singleton in its sample. Because the CDR3 is missing its conserved closing phenylalanine or tryptophan, this is likely a read error. The DNA is left out, because the CDR3 cannot be placed on it with certainty; the CDR3 is given as TCRdb lists it. The chain carries TRBV4-3 and TRBJ1-2; the D call of TRBD1 is as the table states it, not checked on the DNA. Germline CDR1 is LGHNA and CDR2 is YSLEER. From its first to its last residue, the CDR3 has 13 amino acids. The CDR3 loop is CASSQETGDGYTL.

This clonotype has ten or more counts. The chain recombines TRBV12-3 or TRBV12-4 with TRBJ2-7; 7 nucleotides agree with TRBD2. Trimming at V came to 5 bases and at J to 2 bases, leaving 6 bases not matched to a gene. The CDR3 is 14 residues long. The CDR3 nucleotides read TGTGCCAGCAGTCCAGCGGGGACGACCTACGAGCAGTACTTC. Encoded protein: CASSPAGTTYEQYF.

Comment on this clonotype: One end of the junction fails to match germline, which may point to a read error. The chain links TRBV12-3 or TRBV12-4 to TRBJ1-3; 9 positions agree with TRBD1. The CDR3 is made up of 18 amino acids. CDR3 loop: CASSRPGTGIGSRNTMYF. CDR3 nucleotides: TGTGCCAGCAGTCGTCCCGGGACAGGGATAGGCTCTAGAAACACCATGTATTTT.

Worth noting for this clonotype: The conserved phenylalanine or tryptophan normally closing the CDR3 is absent here, so this likely arose from a read error. This chain joins TRBV29-1 and TRBJ1-2; no clear D. Looked up from germline, CDR1 is SQVTM and CDR2 is ANQGSEA. Trimming took 4 bases from V and 2 from J, leaving 8 bases between them. The CDR3 loop spans 12 amino acids. CDR3 DNA: TGCAGCGTTGCCAGCAGAAACTATGGCTACACCCTC. Translated, it gives CSVASRNYGYTL.

V is TRBV11-2 and J is TRBJ2-3; 14 nucleotides match TRBD2. The CDR3 extends over 16 amino acids. Germline values: CDR1 SGHAT, CDR2 FQNNGV. CDR3 in amino acids: CSSPRLAGGHQDTQYF. In DNA form, the CDR3 reads TGTAGCAGCCCTAGACTAGCGGGGGGGCATCAAGATACGCAGTATTTT. Variable domain in full (rest from reference TRBV11-2 and TRBJ2-3): EAGVAQSPRYKIIEKRQSVAFWCNPISGHATLYWYQQILGQGPKLLIQFQNNGVVDDSQLPKDRFSAERLKGVDSTLKIQPAKLEDSAVYLCSSPRLAGGHQDTQYFGPGTRLTVL.

Turning to this clonotype: One end of the junction varies from germline; a read error may be responsible. This chain uses TRBV6-5 with TRBJ2-1; 7 bases agree with TRBD1. This CDR3 has 15 residues. Germline CDR1 and CDR2: MNHEY and SVGAGI. The CDR3 DNA reads as TGTGCCAGTAGTTTTAGCGAGACAGGGACAAATGAGCAGTTCTTC. Protein product: CASSFSETGTNEQFF.

Regarding this clonotype: Mismatch with germline at one junction end may stem from a read error. The chain joins TRBV20-1 to TRBJ1-5; D is unresolved. CDR1 and CDR2 (germline): DFQATT, SNEGSKA (reference sequence). The CDR3 is made up of 15 amino acids. In DNA, the CDR3 is TGCAGTACTAGAGGTAGGAGGGAGAGCAATCAGCCCCAGCATTTT. As protein: CSTRGRRESNQPQHF.

There are a few counts of this clonotype. A much larger clonotype is one base distant, so this may be a read error. The rearrangement joins TRBV29-1 to TRBJ2-6; D remains unclear. Germline lookup yields CDR1 SQVTM and CDR2 ANQGSEA. CDR3 length: 15 amino acids. In DNA form, the CDR3 reads TGCAGCGTTGAAAACCAGAACTCTAGGGCCAACGTCCTGACTTTC. As protein: CSVENQNSRANVLTF.

This clonotype was counted only a few times. This chain uses TRBV18 with TRBJ2-5, with TRBD1 as a possible D gene (5 bases). Per the germline V gene, CDR1 is KGHSH and CDR2 is LQKENI. Trimming left V 3 bases short and J 1 base short, with 9 bases between. The CDR3 sequence is 14 residues long. The CDR3 DNA reads TGTGCCAGCTCACCCCAGGGCACCCAAGAGACCCAGTACTTC. Amino acids: CASSPQGTQETQYF. Variable domain in full (rest from reference TRBV18 and TRBJ2-5): NAGVMQNPRHLVRRRGQEARLRCSPMKGHSHVYWYRQLPEEGLKFMVYLQKENIIDESGMPKERFSAEFPKEGPSILRIQQVVRGDSAAYFCASSPQGTQETQYFGPGTRLLVL.

Details on this clonotype: The junction differs from germline at one of its ends, possibly a read error. J is TRBJ2-3 and V is TRBV14; perhaps TRBD1 as D (5 bases). The CDR3 loop spans 17 amino acids. Germline-derived CDR1 and CDR2 are SGHDN and FVKESK. The CDR3 sequence is CTSSQDRLGLGTDTQYF. CDR3 bases: TGTACCAGCAGTCAAGATAGGTTGGGGCTTGGCACAGATACGCAGTATTTT.

Details on this clonotype: A read error may account for a junction end that differs from germline. The V and J genes are TRBV28 and TRBJ2-7; D perhaps matches TRBD2 (6 bases). Germline V gene lookup returns CDR1 MDHEN and CDR2 SYDVKM. CDR3 length: 14 residues. The CDR3: CTSSPRTGAYEQYF. The DNA of the CDR3 is TGTACCAGTAGTCCCAGGACGGGGGCCTACGAGCAGTACTTC.

V usage is TRBV10-3 and J usage is TRBJ1-1, with D possibly matching TRBD1 (6 bases). Trimming removed 11 bases from V and 3 bases from J, with 16 bases in between. This CDR3 is 13 amino acids long. Germline V lookup: CDR1 ENHRY, CDR2 SYGVKD. CDR3 coding DNA: TGTGCCTCAAGGGACACAATGTACACTGAAGCTTTCTTT. It is translated as CASRDTMYTEAFF.

For this clonotype: The junction differs from germline at one of its ends, possibly a read error. The chain has TRBV6-5 and TRBJ1-1; D not certain. Germline CDR1 MNHEY, CDR2 SVGAGI. CDR3 size: 19 residues. CDR3 in amino acids: CASSYHSRVPSSANTKAFF. For the CDR3, the DNA is TGTGCTAGCAGTTACCACTCGAGGGTACCCTCTTCCGCGAACACTAAAGCTTTCTTT.

This clonotype was counted at least ten times. The chain couples TRBV20-1 to TRBJ1-1, with unresolved D. The germline V and J ends were trimmed by 6 bases and 8 bases, with 10 bases remaining between them. The CDR3 sequence is 10 residues long. CDR1 DFQATT and CDR2 SNEGSKA come from the germline V gene (reference sequence). CDR3 loop: CSAEDREAFF. The CDR3 DNA sequence: TGCAGTGCAGAGGACCGGGAAGCTTTCTTT.

Regarding this clonotype: The junction and the germline gene differ at one end; a read error may be behind it. The V call is TRBV12-5, the J call TRBJ2-3; 10 nucleotides match TRBD2. Germline lookup yields CDR1 LGHNT and CDR2 FRNRAP. This CDR3 has 16 amino acids. In DNA, the CDR3 is TGTGCTAGTGGTTTGAGTCTAGCGGGAGACATAGATACGCAATATTTT. It yields the protein CASGLSLAGDIDTQYF.

The V and J genes are TRBV29-1 and TRBJ1-2; D is possibly TRBD1 (5 bases). This CDR3 region has 14 residues. V was cut by 6 bases and J by 6 bases, with 20 bases left in between. CDR1 is SQVTM and CDR2 is ANQGSEA in the germline V gene. CDR3: CSVYQRARGNGYTF. CDR3 nucleotides: TGCAGCGTCTATCAACGAGCCCGGGGCAATGGCTACACCTTC.